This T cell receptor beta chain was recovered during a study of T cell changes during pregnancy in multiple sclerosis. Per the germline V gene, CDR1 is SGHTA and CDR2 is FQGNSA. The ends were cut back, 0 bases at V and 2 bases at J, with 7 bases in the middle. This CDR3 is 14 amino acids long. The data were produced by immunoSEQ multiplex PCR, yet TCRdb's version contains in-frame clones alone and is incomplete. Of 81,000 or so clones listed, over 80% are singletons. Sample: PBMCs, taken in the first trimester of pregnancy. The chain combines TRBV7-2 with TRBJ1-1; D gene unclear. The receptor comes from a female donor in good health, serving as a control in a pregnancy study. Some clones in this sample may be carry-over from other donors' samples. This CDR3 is CASSLARYNTEAFF. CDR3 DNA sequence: TGTGCCAGCAGCTTAGCCAGATACAACACTGAAGCTTTCTTT.